Below, 3 T cell receptor beta chains from the same sample are listed, as sequenced in a study of beta chain features in type 1 diabetes. Reverse transcription of all isolated RNA meant that expressed TCRB transcripts were sequenced. Clones were sequenced by immunoSEQ multiplex PCR, and TCRdb holds only the in-frame ones, with some missing. This sample has some 220,000 clones, with 11% found just once. The sequenced sample was central memory CD4+ T cells from blood. The source is a man in his late teens or twenties in good health.

Only a few counts were recorded for this clone. J is TRBJ1-2 and V is TRBV30; 9 bases align to TRBD1. The CDR3 contains 15 residues. With 2 bases clipped from V and 7 bases from J, the junction kept 11 bases outside the gene matches. Looked up from germline, CDR1 is GTSNPN and CDR2 is SVGIG (reference sequence). DNA for the CDR3: TGTGCCTGGAGTCGCGGACAGGGGACAGGCCGTGGCTACACCTTC. This gives the protein CAWSRGQGTGRGYTF.

The chain couples TRBV7-9 to TRBJ2-1, with 7 bases lining up with TRBD1. V lost 5 bases, J lost 6 bases, and 7 bases stayed unmatched. The germline CDR1 and CDR2 sequences are SEHNR and FQNEAQ (reference sequence). The CDR3 runs 14 residues. In DNA, the CDR3 is TGTGCCAGCAGCCTCGACAGGGTAGGCAATGAGCAGTTCTTC. Translating it yields CASSLDRVGNEQFF.

The chain recombines TRBV25-1 with TRBJ1-4; maybe TRBD1 (5 bases). Germline values: CDR1 MGHDK, CDR2 SYGVNS. The ends were cut back, 1 base at V and 2 bases at J, with 8 bases in the middle. The CDR3 contains 15 residues. This chain's CDR3 is CASSEWSGTNEKLFF. DNA of the CDR3: TGTGCCAGCAGTGAATGGTCAGGGACTAATGAAAAACTGTTTTTT.